The 28 T cell receptor beta chains reported below all come from one sample, sequenced in a study of OX40 agonist ivuxolimab in advanced cancers. Clones were sequenced by immunoSEQ multiplex PCR, and TCRdb holds only the in-frame ones, with some missing. This table holds tens of thousands of clones, approximately 90% found once. This specimen consisted of CD4+ or CD8+ T cells sorted from blood, obtained in a trial of the OX40 agonist ivuxolimab. These receptors all stem from an adult with an advanced solid tumor such as melanoma, head and neck, liver or kidney cancer.

The V gene is TRBV25-1, the J gene TRBJ2-1; unclear D gene. The germline CDR1 and CDR2 sequences are MGHDK and SYGVNS. The CDR3 has 13 residues. V lost 2 bases and J 8 bases, leaving 10 bases between the germline ends. CDR3 sequence: CASSEGWQYEQFF. The CDR3 nucleotides read TGTGCCAGCAGTGAAGGCTGGCAATATGAGCAGTTCTTC.

This clone occurred a few times. This chain connects TRBV5-6 to TRBJ1-2; possibly TRBD1 for D (6 bases). The V end was cut by 5 bases, the J end by 4 bases, with 21 bases between. The CDR3 sequence is 16 residues long. Germline loops: CDR1 SGHDT, CDR2 YYEEEE. In DNA form, the CDR3 reads TGTGCCAGCAGAGTACGCCGGGACACCCCCTCCTATGGCTACACCTTC. Translating gives CASRVRRDTPSYGYTF. The complete variable domain, with remaining parts taken from reference TRBV5-6 and TRBJ1-2, reads DAGVTQSPTHLIKTRGQQVTLRCSPKSGHDTVSWYQQALGQGPQFIFQYYEEEERQRGNFPDRFSGHQFPNYSSELNVNALLLGDSALYLCASRVRRDTPSYGYTFGSGTRLTVV.

The rearrangement uses TRBV9 and TRBJ2-5; D perhaps matches TRBD1 (6 bases). With 0 bases removed from V and 5 bases from J, the gap between germline ends came to 20 bases. Germline CDR1 reads SGDLS; CDR2 reads YYNGEE. The CDR3 contains 17 residues. Here the CDR3 DNA reads TGTGCCAGCAGCGTAGCATCTAATAGGGGGAGAAGTGAGACCCAGTACTTC. This encodes CASSVASNRGRSETQYF.

The rearrangement uses TRBV7-2 and TRBJ1-3, with D maybe TRBD1 (6 bases). CDR1 is SGHTA and CDR2 is FQGNSA in the germline V gene. Between the trimmed V and J ends, which lost 5 bases and 3 bases, there was a span of 14 bases. The CDR3 extends over 15 amino acids. The CDR3 sequence is CASSPITGFGNTIYF. The CDR3, as DNA: TGTGCCAGCAGCCCAATCACAGGGTTTGGAAACACCATATATTTT. Using reference TRBV7-2 and TRBJ1-3 for the parts outside the CDR3, the full variable domain is GAGVSQSPSNKVTEKGKDVELRCDPISGHTALYWYRQSLGQGLEFLIYFQGNSAPDKSGLPSDRFSAERTGGSVSTLTIQRTQQEDSAVYLCASSPITGFGNTIYFGEGSWLTVV.

The rearrangement links TRBV6-6 to TRBJ2-7; TRBD2 might be the D (5 bases). Germline CDR1 MNHNY, CDR2 SVGAGI (reference sequence). V lost 0 bases and J lost 1, with 10 bases in between. This CDR3 is built from 15 residues. The CDR3 DNA reads TGTGCCAGCAGTTACTCGCATGGGGAGTCCTACGAGCAGTACTTC. It yields the protein CASSYSHGESYEQYF.

This chain links TRBV11-2 with TRBJ1-2, with D perhaps TRBD1 (5 bases). The V and J ends lost 4 bases and 6 bases respectively, with 21 bases between them. CDR3 length: 16 amino acids. Germline values: CDR1 SGHAT, CDR2 FQNNGV. The CDR3 sequence is CASSSLRGAGGNGYTF. The DNA of the CDR3 is TGTGCCAGCAGCTCCCTTCGAGGGGCCGGTGGGAATGGCTACACCTTC.

V is TRBV15 and J is TRBJ1-5; unclear D gene. The CDR3 is 12 amino acids. The germline V gene has CDR1 LNHNV and CDR2 YYDKDF (reference sequence). Trimming cost V 1 base and J 4 bases, with 2 bases left between them. The CDR3 region has the DNA TGTGCCACCAGCAGAGCAAATCAGCCCCAGCATTTT. Protein product: CATSRANQPQHF. The full variable domain, completed using reference TRBV15 and TRBJ1-5, is DAMVIQNPRYQVTQFGKPVTLSCSQTLNHNVMYWYQQKSSQAPKLLFHYYDKDFNNEADTPDNFQSRRPNTSFCFLDIRSPGLGDTAMYLCATSRANQPQHFGDGTRLSIL.

The gene calls are TRBV11-2 and TRBJ1-6, with TRBD1 matching over 9 bases. Germline V gene lookup returns CDR1 SGHAT and CDR2 FQNNGV. The CDR3 spans 14 residues. The V gene end was trimmed by 4 bases and the J gene end by 10 bases; junction bases not matched to a gene: 5. The CDR3 bases are TGTGCCAGCAGCTCGGACAGGGGAAGGTCACCCCTCCACTTT. Its translation is CASSSDRGRSPLHF.

V gene TRBV25-1 combines with J gene TRBJ2-7; possible D gene TRBD2, 5 bases. CDR1 and CDR2 (germline): MGHDK, SYGVNS. The CDR3 covers 13 residues. V was clipped by 4 bases and J by 7 bases, with 14 bases between them. The CDR3 loop is CASSGEGLLEQYF. The CDR3 nucleotides read TGTGCCAGCAGTGGTGAGGGTTTGTTGGAGCAGTACTTC.

V and J are TRBV7-2 and TRBJ2-7; 8 nucleotides match TRBD1. The CDR3 is 14 residues long. Germline CDR1 reads SGHTA; CDR2 reads FQGNSA. Trimming removed 5 bases from V and 6 bases from J; junction bases left unmatched: 9. The CDR3 DNA reads as TGTGCCAGCAGCCCCGGGGTGGACAGGGTCGAGCAGTACTTC. Translated: CASSPGVDRVEQYF.

This sequence joins TRBV19 and TRBJ1-1; D ambiguous. The CDR3 loop spans 12 amino acids. V shed 5 bases and J shed 5 bases, with 9 bases lying between them. CDR1 is LNHDA, CDR2 SQIVND, per germline (reference sequence). The CDR3 spells CASSVSLTEAFF. CDR3 coding DNA: TGTGCCAGTAGTGTAAGTCTGACTGAAGCTTTCTTT.

The chain links TRBV29-1 to TRBJ1-1, with no clear D. Germline V gene lookup returns CDR1 SQVTM and CDR2 ANQGSEA. The CDR3 sequence is 13 residues long. V lost 2 bases to trimming and J lost 1 base, with 8 bases between them. CDR3 amino acids: CSVERHQNTEAFF. The CDR3, as DNA: TGCAGCGTTGAAAGGCATCAGAACACTGAAGCTTTCTTT.

V gene TRBV11-2 combines with J gene TRBJ1-2; a possible D gene is TRBD1 (6 bases). CDR1 and CDR2 (germline): SGHAT, FQNNGV. There are 13 residues in the CDR3. The V gene lost 5 bases and the J gene lost 5 bases, with 12 bases spanning the gap. CDR3 loop: CASSLDRFYGYTF. CDR3 nucleotides: TGTGCCAGCAGCCTCGACAGGTTTTATGGCTACACCTTC.

The chain carries TRBV6-5 and TRBJ1-4, with D unresolved. Germline V gene sequence: CDR1 MNHEY, CDR2 SVGAGI. This CDR3 comprises 13 residues. V dropped 4 bases and J dropped 6 bases, with 9 bases sitting between them. CDR3 loop: CASSSQKDEKLFF. As DNA, the CDR3 is TGTGCCAGCAGTTCGCAAAAGGATGAAAAACTGTTTTTT.

The gene calls are TRBV2 and TRBJ1-2; 8 bases line up with TRBD1. The germline V gene has CDR1 SNHLY and CDR2 FYNNEI. V lost 6 bases and J lost 8; bases outside the gene matches: 11. This CDR3 contains 14 residues. The CDR3 DNA follows: TGTGCCAGCAGCCCCTACAGGGGGAAGGGAGGCTACACCTTC. This codes for CASSPYRGKGGYTF.

V and J are TRBV7-2 and TRBJ1-2, with TRBD1 as a possible D gene (6 bases). CDR3 length: 16 amino acids. Per the germline V gene, CDR1 is SGHTA and CDR2 is FQGNSA. The ends were cut back, 5 bases at V and 3 bases at J, with 19 bases in the middle. The CDR3 bases are TGTGCCAGCAGCCTCTCACAAGGGGGGGTAGACTATGGCTACACCTTC. Translating gives CASSLSQGGVDYGYTF.

The chain employs TRBV29-1 and TRBJ1-2, with a tentative D call TRBD1 (5 bases). Per germline, CDR1 SQVTM and CDR2 ANQGSEA. With 4 bases removed from V and 4 bases from J, the gap between germline ends came to 10 bases. The CDR3 consists of 12 residues. CDR3 residues: CSVGPTAYGYTF. The CDR3, as DNA: TGCAGCGTTGGGCCGACAGCCTATGGCTACACCTTC.

V gene TRBV11-2 combines with J gene TRBJ1-2, with D maybe TRBD1 (6 bases). Between the trimmed V and J ends, which lost 1 base and 5 bases, there was a span of 11 bases. Germline CDR1 is SGHAT and CDR2 is FQNNGV. The CDR3 spans 14 residues. This CDR3 reads CASSLVSGEYGYTF. In nucleotides, the CDR3 is TGTGCCAGCAGCTTAGTTTCAGGGGAGTATGGCTACACCTTC.

The chain joins TRBV5-5 to TRBJ1-4, with 8 nucleotides matching TRBD1. The length of the CDR3 is 14 residues. The ends lost 3 bases at V and 8 bases at J; junction bases unmatched: 6. Germline CDR1 and CDR2: SGHKS and YYEKEE (reference sequence). CDR3 bases: TGTGCCAGCAGCTATGCTGGGACAGGCGAAAAACTGTTTTTT. This gives the protein CASSYAGTGEKLFF. Looking up the rest from reference TRBV5-5 and TRBJ1-4 gives the full variable domain: DAGVTQSPTHLIKTRGQQVTLRCSPISGHKSVSWYQQVLGQGPQFIFQYYEKEERGRGNFPDRFSARQFPNYSSELNVNALLLGDSALYLCASSYAGTGEKLFFGSGTQLSVL.

This clone was recorded only once. The chain joins TRBV28 to TRBJ1-4; D gene unclear. Per germline, CDR1 MDHEN and CDR2 SYDVKM. Trimming stripped 5 bases from V and 4 bases from J, with 11 bases between. This CDR3 has 14 amino acids. The CDR3 nucleotides read TGTGCCAGCAGTACCGTACGGGTTAATGAAAAACTGTTTTTT. Its translation is CASSTVRVNEKLFF.

The V call is TRBV14, the J call TRBJ2-3; D gene unclear. Per the germline V gene, CDR1 is SGHDN and CDR2 is FVKESK. Trimming shortened V by 1 base and J by 7 bases, and 6 bases separated the two germline ends. The CDR3 length is 12 residues. The CDR3 loop is CASSQVRNTQYF. The CDR3 region has the DNA TGTGCCAGCAGCCAAGTTCGGAATACGCAGTATTTT. The full variable domain, rest sourced from reference TRBV14 and TRBJ2-3, is EAGVTQFPSHSVIEKGQTVTLRCDPISGHDNLYWYRRVMGKEIKFLLHFVKESKQDESGMPNNRFLAERTGGTYSTLKVQPAELEDSGVYFCASSQVRNTQYFGPGTRLTVL.

V is TRBV19 and J is TRBJ2-3, with D perhaps TRBD1 or TRBD2 (6 bases each). Per germline, CDR1 LNHDA and CDR2 SQIVND (reference sequence). V was shortened by 7 bases and J by 3 bases, with 20 bases between the two germline ends. CDR3 length: 16 amino acids. The CDR3 reads CASTQRGVGVTDTQYF. The CDR3 nucleotides are TGTGCCAGTACCCAAAGGGGGGTGGGGGTAACAGATACGCAGTATTTT.

This chain uses TRBV7-9 with TRBJ1-6; D remains ambiguous. This CDR3 has 14 residues. V was cut by 4 bases and J by 7 bases, with 11 bases left in between. CDR1 is SEHNR and CDR2 is FQNEAQ in the germline V gene (reference sequence). The CDR3, as DNA: TGTGCCAGCAGCTACCACGGGCCCAATTCACCCCTCCACTTT. Its protein product is CASSYHGPNSPLHF.

The chain uses TRBV19 and TRBJ1-5, with 9 bases lining up with TRBD1. The ends lost 5 bases at V and 0 bases at J; junction bases unmatched: 8. This CDR3 has 17 amino acids. Germline V lookup: CDR1 LNHDA, CDR2 SQIVND (reference sequence). DNA of the CDR3: TGTGCCAGTAGTTCGAGACAGGGGGGGATTAGCAATCAGCCCCAGCATTTT. As protein: CASSSRQGGISNQPQHF.

For this clone: The junction differs from germline at one of its ends, possibly a read error. The V gene is TRBV10-3, the J gene TRBJ2-7, with D possibly being TRBD2 (5 bases). CDR1 and CDR2 from the germline V gene are ENHRY and SYGVKD. This CDR3 has 12 amino acids. This CDR3 is CAISEEVDGREF. The DNA for the CDR3 is TGTGCCATCAGTGAGGAAGTGGACGGAAGGGAGTTC.

The chain carries TRBV2 and TRBJ2-6; 8 nucleotides agree with TRBD1. CDR1 is SNHLY and CDR2 is FYNNEI in the germline V gene. CDR3 length: 15 residues. V lost 6 bases to trimming and J lost 3 bases; unmatched junction nucleotides: 4. The CDR3 DNA reads as TGTGCCAGCAGCCCAGGGGGCAGTGGGGCCAACGTCCTGACTTTC. This translates into CASSPGGSGANVLTF.

The J gene is TRBJ2-7, the V gene TRBV13; TRBD1 might be the D (5 bases). Germline loops: CDR1 PRHDT, CDR2 FYEKMQ (reference sequence). The CDR3 length is 15 residues. Trimming removed 2 bases at V and 0 bases at J, with 11 bases between. The CDR3 sequence: CASSLMSGASYEQYF. In DNA form, the CDR3 reads TGTGCCAGCAGCTTAATGAGTGGGGCCTCCTACGAGCAGTACTTC.

The CDR3 DNA is TGTGCCAGCAGCGTAGACGGAGCCCAAAACTCTGGAAACACCATATATTTT. This codes for CASSVDGAQNSGNTIYF. The chain has TRBV9 and TRBJ1-3; no firm D call. The CDR3 covers 17 residues. CDR1 is SGDLS and CDR2 is YYNGEE in the germline V gene. Trimming removed 0 bases from V and 0 bases from J, with 13 bases in between.